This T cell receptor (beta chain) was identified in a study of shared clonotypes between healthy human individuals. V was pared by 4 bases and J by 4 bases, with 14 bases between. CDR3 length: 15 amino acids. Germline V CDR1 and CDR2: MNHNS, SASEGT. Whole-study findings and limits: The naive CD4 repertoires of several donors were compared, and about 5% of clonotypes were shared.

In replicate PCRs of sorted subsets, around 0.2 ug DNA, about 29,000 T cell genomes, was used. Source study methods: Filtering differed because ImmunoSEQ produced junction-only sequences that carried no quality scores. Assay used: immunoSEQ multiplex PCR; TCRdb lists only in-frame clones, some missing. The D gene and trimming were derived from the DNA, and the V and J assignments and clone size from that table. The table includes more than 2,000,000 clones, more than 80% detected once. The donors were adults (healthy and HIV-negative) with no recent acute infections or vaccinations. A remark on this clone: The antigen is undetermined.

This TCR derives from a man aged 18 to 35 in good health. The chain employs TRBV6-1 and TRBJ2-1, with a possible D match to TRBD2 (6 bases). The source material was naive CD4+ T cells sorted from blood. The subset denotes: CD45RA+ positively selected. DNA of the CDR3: TGTGCCAGCAGTGGGGACTTGGGAGTGTACAATGAGCAGTTCTTC. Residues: CASSGDLGVYNEQFF.